The subject of this entry is one T cell receptor beta chain. What it recognizes is unknown. This record belongs to a study of identifying expanded T cells in peripheral blood. V lost 4 bases to trimming and J lost 0 bases; unmatched junction nucleotides: 5. This CDR3 has 15 residues. CDR1 and CDR2 from the germline V gene are SGHRS and YFSETQ. Libraries were prepared by immunoSEQ multiplex PCR; TCRdb keeps only in-frame clonotypes and omits some of them. Seen here are approximately 100,000 clones, about 90% observed once, and the top ten hold 3.9%. During the collection period, no donor immune events like infections were recorded. Study-wide findings and caveats: Technical replicates showed roughly 1.2 changed clones; roughly two weeks 15 to 20; four weeks 19. Roughly two-week clone count variance significantly increased as total template count grew.

The sequence derives from a person aged 18-69 years in good health. The chain carries TRBV5-1 and TRBJ2-5; 8 bases are a match to TRBD1. Input material: blood. As DNA, the CDR3 is TGCGCCAGCAGCCGCTCGACAGGGGACCAAGAGACCCAGTACTTC. Its translation is CASSRSTGDQETQYF.